A selection of T cell receptor beta chains follows, all from one sample in a study of blood T cell repertoires in COVID-19. Data came from immunoSEQ multiplex PCR; TCRdb stores just in-frame clones and leaves some out. The sample yields a few hundred thousand clones, 85% to 90% seen once. Sequencing was performed on PBMCs or T cells enriched from blood (not recorded which). These receptors were obtained from a woman aged 45-65 years in a cohort exposed to, infected with or recovered from COVID-19 (not recorded which). CDR3s include the opening cysteine and the closing phenylalanine or tryptophan. The D gene is left open where the match is weak. Only some rows state a clone size, as once, few, many or a class for expanded clones.

j_call,clone_size,v_call,d_call,cdr3_nt,cdr3_aa
TRBJ1-5,NA,TRBV30,NA,TGTGCCTGGAGTATCGAGAACAATCAGCCCCAGCATTTT,CAWSIENNQPQHF
TRBJ1-4,NA,TRBV6-5,NA,TGTGCCAGCAGCCCACAGGGTTTTGAAAAACTGTTTTTT,CASSPQGFEKLFF
TRBJ1-1,NA,TRBV5-1,TRBD1,TGCGCCAGCAGCTTGGGGACAGGGGATTCTGAAGCTTTCTTT,CASSLGTGDSEAFF
TRBJ1-1,NA,TRBV10-3,NA,TGTGCCATCAGTTTGACTACTGCGGACACTGAAGCTTTCTTT,CAISLTTADTEAFF
TRBJ2-1,NA,TRBV24-1,NA,TGTGCCTCAACAGGACAGGGCGGGGGCCTAGTTGAGCAGTTCTTC,CASTGQGGGLVEQFF
TRBJ1-1,NA,TRBV18,NA,TGTGCCAGCTCGCAACAGGGAGGGGACACTGAAGCTTTCTTT,CASSQQGGDTEAFF
TRBJ1-2,NA,TRBV7-2,TRBD1,TGTGCCAGCAGCGGGATGGGACAGGGGGCTGTCTATGGCTACACCTTC,CASSGMGQGAVYGYTF
TRBJ2-3,NA,TRBV4-3,TRBD2,TGCGCCAGCAGCCAAGAAGTCGGGAGCGGGGGGGGTGCCACAGATACGCAGTATTTT,CASSQEVGSGGGATDTQYF
TRBJ2-7,NA,TRBV7-8,NA,TGTGCCAGCAGCGTCCGGGGTCTATCCTACGAGCAGTACTTC,CASSVRGLSYEQYF
TRBJ1-5,NA,TRBV19,NA,TGTGCCAGTAGTATAGTTGGGCCCGGTCAGCCCCAGCATTTT,CASSIVGPGQPQHF
TRBJ2-5,NA,TRBV28,NA,TGTGCCAGCAGCCCCCTATGGGGCAAGACCCAGTACTTC,CASSPLWGKTQYF
TRBJ1-6,once,TRBV27,TRBD1,TGCGGTCCGGGGGACAGGGGGCGAATTAGCTCCTATAATTCACCCCTCCACTTT,CGPGDRGRISSYNSPLHF
TRBJ2-2,few,TRBV4-1,NA,TGCGCCAGCAGCCTGAGACTACAGGGTTCCCCTATCCTCGGGGACACCGGGGAGCTGTTTTTT,CASSLRLQGSPILGDTGELFF
TRBJ2-1,NA,TRBV10-2,TRBD2,TGCGCCAGCAGGAGAATGATAGCGGGAGACAATGAGCAGTTCTTC,CASRRMIAGDNEQFF
TRBJ1-2,NA,TRBV7-8,NA,TGTGCCAGCAGCTTTACTACAGGGAATGGCTACACCTTC,CASSFTTGNGYTF
TRBJ2-4,NA,TRBV28,TRBD1,TGTGCCAGCAGTTCGAATGACAGGGGTTTCATCGAGTTC,CASSSNDRGFIEF
TRBJ1-3,NA,TRBV4-3,NA,TGCGCCAGCAGCCAAGAGGTATTCGGCTCTGGAAACACCATATATTTT,CASSQEVFGSGNTIYF
TRBJ1-2,NA,TRBV7-6,TRBD1,TGTGCCAGCAGCCCGACAGGGGTGGCTTCCAATGGCTACACCTTC,CASSPTGVASNGYTF
TRBJ2-6,NA,TRBV5-1,NA,TGCGCCAGCAGTACAGGGTCTGGAGGGGCCAACGTCCTGACTTTC,CASSTGSGGANVLTF
TRBJ2-4,NA,TRBV7-9,TRBD1,TGTGCCAGCAGCCCTGGGACAGGGCTAGCCAAAAACATTCAGTACTTC,CASSPGTGLAKNIQYF
TRBJ2-7,NA,TRBV5-8,TRBD1,TGTGCCAGCAGCTTGCGGACAGGGGGCAACTACGAGCAGTACTTC,CASSLRTGGNYEQYF
TRBJ2-1,once,TRBV11-2,NA,TGTGCCAGCAGCCTAACCGGGTCCCCCGGCAATGAGCAGTTCTTC,CASSLTGSPGNEQFF
TRBJ2-1,NA,TRBV6-2/TRBV6-3,TRBD1,TGTGCCAGCAGTCCCTTACTCGGGACAGGGCGGAACAATGAGCAGTTCTTC,CASSPLLGTGRNNEQFF
TRBJ2-3,NA,TRBV5-1,NA,TGCGCCAGCAGCTTGGGTACCGCGAACACAGATACGCAGTATTTT,CASSLGTANTDTQYF
TRBJ1-2,NA,TRBV2,TRBD1,TGTGCCAGCAGTGGGACAGGGTTCGGCTACACCTTC,CASSGTGFGYTF
TRBJ1-1,NA,TRBV5-1,NA,TGCGCCAGCAGCTTGGGGGGACTGGGCACTGAAGCTTTCTTT,CASSLGGLGTEAFF
TRBJ1-1,NA,TRBV12-3/TRBV12-4,NA,TGTGCCAGCAGTGTGGGCCCGCAGGCTGAAGCTTTCTTT,CASSVGPQAEAFF
TRBJ2-7,NA,TRBV28,TRBD1,TGTGCCAGCAGTTTACCGGGACAGAATCACTACGAGCAGTACTTC,CASSLPGQNHYEQYF
TRBJ2-5,NA,TRBV7-9,NA,TGTGCCAGCAGCTCTGGATTACAGGGAAGAGGTGAGACCCAGTACTTC,CASSSGLQGRGETQYF
TRBJ1-2,NA,TRBV5-6,NA,TGTGCCAGCAGCTTAGTAAGGGGTGGCTATGGCTACACCTTC,CASSLVRGGYGYTF
TRBJ2-7,NA,TRBV4-3,TRBD2,TGCGCCAGCAGCCCCGGACTAGCTAACGAGCAGTACTTC,CASSPGLANEQYF
TRBJ2-6,NA,TRBV7-2,NA,TGTGCCAGCAGTAGTGGAGGGGCTGGGGCCAACGTCCTGACTTTC,CASSSGGAGANVLTF
TRBJ1-2,NA,TRBV6-5,NA,TGTGCCAGCAGTAGAGGGGGCTATGGCTACACCTTC,CASSRGGYGYTF
TRBJ2-3,NA,TRBV4-2,NA,TGTGCCAGCAGCCTTACTCTCTCGCCTCTAGGAGCAGATACGCAGTATTTT,CASSLTLSPLGADTQYF
TRBJ2-3,NA,TRBV7-2,TRBD2,TGTGCCAGCAGCTCTGTCGGGCTAGCGGGGAGTGCAAGCACAGATACGCAGTATTTT,CASSSVGLAGSASTDTQYF
TRBJ2-5,once,TRBV19,TRBD2,TGTGCCAGTAGTACGACCGGGAGGCGGGGGAACACAGAGACCCAGTACTTC,CASSTTGRRGNTETQYF
TRBJ1-3,NA,TRBV7-2,NA,TGTGCCAGCAGCTTAGCGCGCCAGGACTCTGGAAACACCATATATTTT,CASSLARQDSGNTIYF
TRBJ1-5,NA,TRBV5-4,NA,TGTGCCAGCAGCTTGGAGGGGAGCAATCAGCCCCAGCATTTT,CASSLEGSNQPQHF
TRBJ2-7,NA,TRBV6-2/TRBV6-3,NA,TGTGCCAGCAGATACGGACAAAGTTCCTACGAGCAGTACTTC,CASRYGQSSYEQYF
TRBJ1-5,NA,TRBV7-9,NA,TGTGCCAGCAGCTTGACGACAGGGCCCCAGCATTTT,CASSLTTGPQHF
TRBJ1-5,NA,TRBV12-3/TRBV12-4,NA,TGTGCCAGCAGTTCGACACATCAGCCCCAGCATTTT,CASSSTHQPQHF
TRBJ1-6,NA,TRBV3-1/TRBV3-2,TRBD1,TGTGCCAGCAGCCATAAGGCAGGGGGATCACCCCTCCACTTT,CASSHKAGGSPLHF
TRBJ2-1,NA,TRBV4-2,TRBD1,TGTGCCAGCAGCCAAGATCCGGCAGGGGGCGCTTTCAATGAGCAGTTCTTC,CASSQDPAGGAFNEQFF
TRBJ1-1,NA,TRBV3-1/TRBV3-2,NA,TGTGCCAGCAGCCAGCTAAGGAACACTGAAGCTTTCTTT,CASSQLRNTEAFF